The 6 T cell receptor beta chains presented below share a single source sample, sequenced in a study of T cells in Graves' hyperthyroidism and ophthalmopathy. Amplified TCR beta CDR3 regions derived from RNA transcripts. HTBI primers were the set used in a first-round RT-PCR of the TCR CDR3. TCRdb used MiXCR to reprocess the multiplex PCR reads, holding one entry per CDR3 protein. Of roughly 630,000 distinct CDR3 sequences listed, less than 20% were seen once; the top ten hold around 6.6%. Sequenced input: blood. These receptors all come from a woman between 25 and 40 years old with Graves' hyperthyroidism.

The chain has TRBV4-2 and TRBJ1-1; D is unresolved. Trimming pared 3 bases from V and 3 bases from J, leaving 5 bases between. Germline V lookup: CDR1 LGHNA, CDR2 YNFKEQ. The CDR3 is 12 residues long. In nucleotides, the CDR3 is TGTGCCAGCAGCCAGCCTTACACTGAAGCTTTCTTT. Amino acid sequence: CASSQPYTEAFF.

This clonotype appeared once. This sequence joins TRBV3-1 and TRBJ2-1; D possibly corresponds to TRBD2 (6 bases). Trimming shortened V by 5 bases and J by 8 bases, and 10 bases separated the two germline ends. Germline CDR1 and CDR2: LGHDT and YNNKEL (reference sequence). This CDR3 spans 12 amino acids. The CDR3 DNA reads as TGTGCCAGCAGCACGACTAGTTATGAGCAGTTCTTC. The encoded protein is CASSTTSYEQFF.

This clonotype was observed many times. The genes are TRBV7-2 and TRBJ2-5; D is undetermined. V dropped 6 bases and J dropped 5 bases, with 10 bases sitting between them. The CDR3 loop spans 12 amino acids. Germline-derived CDR1 and CDR2 are SGHTA and FQGNSA. Here the CDR3 DNA reads TGTGCCAGCAGTCTTAGACCTGAGACCCAGTACTTC. This codes for CASSLRPETQYF.

This clonotype appeared many times. The rearrangement links TRBV18 to TRBJ1-3; D not resolved. The CDR3 is 13 residues long. The germline V gene encodes CDR1 KGHSH and CDR2 LQKENI. Trimming removed 5 bases at V and 4 bases at J, with 9 bases between. CDR3 sequence reads: CASSAAAGNTIYF. In DNA, the CDR3 is TGTGCCAGCTCAGCGGCGGCCGGAAACACCATATATTTT.

This clonotype occurred a few times. V gene TRBV6-1 combines with J gene TRBJ2-1; D is perhaps TRBD1 (7 bases). Germline assignment: CDR1 MNHNS and CDR2 SASEGT. V was clipped by 8 bases and J by 6 bases, with 14 bases between them. The CDR3 runs to 13 residues. In DNA form, the CDR3 reads TGTGCCAGCGGAGACCAGGGGGGCAATGAGCAGTTCTTC. It translates to CASGDQGGNEQFF.

This clonotype appeared many times. This chain uses TRBV7-9 with TRBJ2-1; D is unresolved. The V gene's germline CDR1 is SEHNR and CDR2 FQNEAQ (reference sequence). This CDR3 has 11 residues. V was pared by 0 bases and J by 11 bases, with 5 bases between. For the CDR3, the DNA is TGTGCCAGCAGCTTAGCGGATAAGCAGTTCTTC. Its translation is CASSLADKQFF.